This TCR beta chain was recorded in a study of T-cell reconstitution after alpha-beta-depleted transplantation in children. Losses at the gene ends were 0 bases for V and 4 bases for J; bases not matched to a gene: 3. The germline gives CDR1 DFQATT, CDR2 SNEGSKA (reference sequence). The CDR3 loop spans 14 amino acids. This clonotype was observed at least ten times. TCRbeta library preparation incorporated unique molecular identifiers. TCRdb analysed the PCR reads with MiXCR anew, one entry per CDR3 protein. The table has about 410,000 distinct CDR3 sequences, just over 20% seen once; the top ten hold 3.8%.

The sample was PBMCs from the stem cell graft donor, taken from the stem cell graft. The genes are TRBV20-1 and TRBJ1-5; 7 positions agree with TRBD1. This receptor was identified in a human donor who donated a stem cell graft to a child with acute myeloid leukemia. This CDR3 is CSARDLTGNQPQHF. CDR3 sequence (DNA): TGCAGTGCTAGAGATCTGACAGGGAATCAGCCCCAGCATTTT.